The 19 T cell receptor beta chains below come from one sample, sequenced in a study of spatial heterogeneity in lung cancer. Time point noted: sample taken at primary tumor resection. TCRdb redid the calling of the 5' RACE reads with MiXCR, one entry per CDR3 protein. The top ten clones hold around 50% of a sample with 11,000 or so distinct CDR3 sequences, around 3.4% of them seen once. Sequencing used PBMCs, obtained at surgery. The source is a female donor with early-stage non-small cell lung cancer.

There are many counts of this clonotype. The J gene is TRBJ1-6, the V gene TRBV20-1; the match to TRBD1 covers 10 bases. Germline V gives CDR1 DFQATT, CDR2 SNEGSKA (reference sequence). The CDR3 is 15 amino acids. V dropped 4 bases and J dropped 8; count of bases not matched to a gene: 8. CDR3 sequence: CSAKTGGATHSPLHF. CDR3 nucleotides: TGCAGTGCTAAGACAGGGGGCGCCACTCATTCACCCCTCCACTTT.

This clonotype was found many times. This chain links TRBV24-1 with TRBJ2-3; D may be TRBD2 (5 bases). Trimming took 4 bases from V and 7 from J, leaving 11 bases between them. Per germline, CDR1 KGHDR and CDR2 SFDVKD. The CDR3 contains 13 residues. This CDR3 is CATSEPGKNTQYF. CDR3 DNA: TGTGCCACCAGTGAGCCGGGGAAGAATACGCAGTATTTT.

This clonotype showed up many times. The CDR3 bases are TGTGCCAGCAGTGAAGAAGGGATCGGGTATGGCTACACCTTC. Protein product: CASSEEGIGYGYTF. The V and J genes are TRBV2 and TRBJ1-2; D is unclear. Trimming shortened V by 1 base and J by 5 bases, and 11 bases separated the two germline ends. This CDR3 is built from 14 residues. CDR1 and CDR2 from the germline V gene are SNHLY and FYNNEI.

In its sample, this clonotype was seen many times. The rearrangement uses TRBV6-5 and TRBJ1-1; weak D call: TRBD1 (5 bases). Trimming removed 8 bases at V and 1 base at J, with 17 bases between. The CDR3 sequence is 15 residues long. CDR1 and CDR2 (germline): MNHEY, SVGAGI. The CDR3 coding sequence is TGTGCCAGCCAACCCGACGGGGCGGCGAACACTGAAGCTTTCTTT. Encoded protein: CASQPDGAANTEAFF.

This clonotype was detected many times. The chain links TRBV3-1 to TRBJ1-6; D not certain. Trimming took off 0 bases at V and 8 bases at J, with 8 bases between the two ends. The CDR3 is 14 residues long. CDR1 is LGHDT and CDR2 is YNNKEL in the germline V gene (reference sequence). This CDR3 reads CASSQDRSDSPLHF. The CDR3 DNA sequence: TGTGCCAGCAGCCAAGATAGGAGTGATTCACCCCTCCACTTT.

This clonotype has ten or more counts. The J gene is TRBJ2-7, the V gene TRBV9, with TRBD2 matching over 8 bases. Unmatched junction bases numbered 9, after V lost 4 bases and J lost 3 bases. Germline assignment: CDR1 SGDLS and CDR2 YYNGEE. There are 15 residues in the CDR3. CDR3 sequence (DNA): TGTGCCAGCAGCCCCCGGGGTAGCGGGGACTACGAGCAGTACTTC. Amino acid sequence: CASSPRGSGDYEQYF.

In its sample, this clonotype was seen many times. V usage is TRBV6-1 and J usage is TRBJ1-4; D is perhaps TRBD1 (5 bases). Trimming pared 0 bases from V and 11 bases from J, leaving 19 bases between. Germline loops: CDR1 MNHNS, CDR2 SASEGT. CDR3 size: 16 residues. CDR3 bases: TGTGCCAGCAGTGAAGCGCAGGGCAGGTCGAGAGGTAAACTGTTTTTT. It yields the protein CASSEAQGRSRGKLFF.

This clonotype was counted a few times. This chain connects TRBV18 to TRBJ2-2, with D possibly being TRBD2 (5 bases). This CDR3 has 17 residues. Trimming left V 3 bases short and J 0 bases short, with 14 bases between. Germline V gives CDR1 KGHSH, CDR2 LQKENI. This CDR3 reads CASSPPASGTNTGELFF. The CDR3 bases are TGTGCCAGCTCACCCCCGGCGTCGGGGACGAACACCGGGGAGCTGTTTTTT.

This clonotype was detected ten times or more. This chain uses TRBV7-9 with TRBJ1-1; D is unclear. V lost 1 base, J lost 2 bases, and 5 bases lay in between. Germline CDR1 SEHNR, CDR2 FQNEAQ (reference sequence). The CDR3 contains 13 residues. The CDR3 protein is CASSLEGNTEAFF. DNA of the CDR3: TGTGCCAGCAGCTTAGAAGGAAACACTGAAGCTTTCTTT.

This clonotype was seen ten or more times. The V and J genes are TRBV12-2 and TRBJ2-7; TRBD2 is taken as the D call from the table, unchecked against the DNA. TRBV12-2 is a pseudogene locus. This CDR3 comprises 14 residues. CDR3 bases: TGTGCAAGTCGCTTAGGCCCTCACCTTTACGAGCAGTACTTC. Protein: CASRLGPHLYEQYF.

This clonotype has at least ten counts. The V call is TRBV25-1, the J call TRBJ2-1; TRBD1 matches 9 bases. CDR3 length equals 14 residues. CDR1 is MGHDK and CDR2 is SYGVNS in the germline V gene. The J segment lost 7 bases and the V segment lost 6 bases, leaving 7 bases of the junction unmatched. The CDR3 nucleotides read TGTGCCAGCAGCTCCGGGACAGGGTATAATGAGCAGTTCTTC. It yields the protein CASSSGTGYNEQFF.

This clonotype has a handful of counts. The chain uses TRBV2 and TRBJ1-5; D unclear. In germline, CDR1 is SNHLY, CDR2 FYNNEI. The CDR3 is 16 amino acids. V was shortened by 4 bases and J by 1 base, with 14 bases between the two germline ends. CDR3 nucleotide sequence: TGTGCCAGCAGTGGCGCCGTTACGGTCAGCAATCAGCCCCAGCATTTT. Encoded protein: CASSGAVTVSNQPQHF.

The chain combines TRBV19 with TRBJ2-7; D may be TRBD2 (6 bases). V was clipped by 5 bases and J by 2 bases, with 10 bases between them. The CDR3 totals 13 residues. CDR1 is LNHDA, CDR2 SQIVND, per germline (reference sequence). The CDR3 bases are TGTGCCAGTAGTGGGACTGTTCCCTACGAGCAGTACTTC. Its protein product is CASSGTVPYEQYF. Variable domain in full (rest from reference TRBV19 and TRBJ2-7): DGGITQSPKYLFRKEGQNVTLSCEQNLNHDAMYWYRQDPGQGLRLIYYSQIVNDFQKGDIAEGYSVSREKKESFPLTVTSAQKNPTAFYLCASSGTVPYEQYFGPGTRLTVT.

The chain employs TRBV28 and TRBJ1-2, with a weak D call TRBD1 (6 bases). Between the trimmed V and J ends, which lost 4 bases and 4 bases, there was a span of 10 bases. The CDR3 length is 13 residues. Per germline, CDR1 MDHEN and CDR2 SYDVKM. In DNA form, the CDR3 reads TGTGCCAGCAGTTATGGGACACCCTATGGCTACACCTTC. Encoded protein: CASSYGTPYGYTF.

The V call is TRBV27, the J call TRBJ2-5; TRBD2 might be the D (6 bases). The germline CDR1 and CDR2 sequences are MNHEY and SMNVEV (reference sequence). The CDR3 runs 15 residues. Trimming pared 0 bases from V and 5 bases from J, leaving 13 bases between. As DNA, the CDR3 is TGTGCCAGCAGTTTATCGGGCGGGACTTCTGAGACCCAGTACTTC. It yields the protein CASSLSGGTSETQYF.

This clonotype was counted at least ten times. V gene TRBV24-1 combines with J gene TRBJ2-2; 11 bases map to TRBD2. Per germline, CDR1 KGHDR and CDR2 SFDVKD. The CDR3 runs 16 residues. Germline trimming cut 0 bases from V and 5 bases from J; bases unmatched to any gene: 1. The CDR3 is CATSDLTSGSTGELFF. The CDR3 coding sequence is TGTGCCACCAGTGATTTGACTAGCGGGAGTACCGGGGAGCTGTTTTTT.

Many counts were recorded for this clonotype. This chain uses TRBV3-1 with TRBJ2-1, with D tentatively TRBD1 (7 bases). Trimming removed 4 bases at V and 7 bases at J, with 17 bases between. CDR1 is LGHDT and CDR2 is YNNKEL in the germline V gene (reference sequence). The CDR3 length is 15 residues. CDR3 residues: CASSRLTGTRNEQFF. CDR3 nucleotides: TGTGCCAGCAGCCGTCTGACAGGGACTCGTAATGAGCAGTTCTTC.

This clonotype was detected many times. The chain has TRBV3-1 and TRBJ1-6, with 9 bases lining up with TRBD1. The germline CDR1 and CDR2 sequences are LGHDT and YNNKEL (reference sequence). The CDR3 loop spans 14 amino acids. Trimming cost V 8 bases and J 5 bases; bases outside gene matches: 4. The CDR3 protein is CASGDRVNNSPLHF. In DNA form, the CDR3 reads TGTGCCAGCGGGGACAGGGTCAATAATTCACCCCTCCACTTT.

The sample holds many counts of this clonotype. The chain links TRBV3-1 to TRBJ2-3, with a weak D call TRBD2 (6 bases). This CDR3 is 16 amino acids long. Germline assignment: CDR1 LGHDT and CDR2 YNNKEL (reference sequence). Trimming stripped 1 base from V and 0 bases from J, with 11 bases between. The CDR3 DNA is TGTGCCAGCAGCCAAGCCAGCGGGCCTAGCACAGATACGCAGTATTTT. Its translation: CASSQASGPSTDTQYF.